One TCR beta chain is described in this entry. Its antigen is not identified. The sample comes from a study of T cell responses to AZD1222 COVID-19 vaccine. Study-level results: Donors in the cohort were predominantly white British and more often female, and clonal diversity was possibly underestimated. Two doses of AZD1222 preceded a rise in Spike-specific TCR breadth and depth. Variant regions that are unmutated are reportedly the target of nearly half of spike-specific TCRs. Dominant CD4 TCR responses targeted spike regions 160-218 and 743-854.

The CDR3 loop spans 15 amino acids. Germline V CDR1 and CDR2: SGDLS, YYNGEE. V shed 7 bases and J 1 base; nucleotides not matched to a gene: 8. The protocol was immunoSEQ multiplex PCR, while the TCRdb copy is restricted to in-frame clones and leaves out a portion. The table records under 150,000 clones, 93% of them present only once. This clonotype was obtained from an adult in good health. The chain joins TRBV9 to TRBJ1-3; 7 positions match TRBD1. This specimen consisted of peripheral blood, obtained on day 0 of AZD1222 vaccination. CDR3 coding DNA: TGTGCCAGCCGCGGAGGGGGCGCGTCTGGAAACACCATATATTTT. Protein product: CASRGGGASGNTIYF.